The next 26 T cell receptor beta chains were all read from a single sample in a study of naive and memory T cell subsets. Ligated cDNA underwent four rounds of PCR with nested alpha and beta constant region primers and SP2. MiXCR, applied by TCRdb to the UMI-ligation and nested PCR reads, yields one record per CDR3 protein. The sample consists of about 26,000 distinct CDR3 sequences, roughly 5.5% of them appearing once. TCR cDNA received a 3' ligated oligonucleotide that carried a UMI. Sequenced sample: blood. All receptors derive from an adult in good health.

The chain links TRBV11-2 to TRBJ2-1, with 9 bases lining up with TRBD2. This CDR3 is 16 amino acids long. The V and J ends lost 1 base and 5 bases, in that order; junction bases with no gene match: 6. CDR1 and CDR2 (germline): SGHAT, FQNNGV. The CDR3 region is CASSLGLAGPHNEQFF. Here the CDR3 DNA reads TGTGCCAGCAGCTTAGGTCTAGCGGGACCCCACAATGAGCAGTTCTTC.

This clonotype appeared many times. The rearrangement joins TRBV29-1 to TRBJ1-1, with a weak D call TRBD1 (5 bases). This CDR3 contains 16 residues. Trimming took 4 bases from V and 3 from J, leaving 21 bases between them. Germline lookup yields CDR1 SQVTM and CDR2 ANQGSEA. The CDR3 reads CSVVLLGEAIDTEAFF. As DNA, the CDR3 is TGCAGCGTTGTTCTGTTGGGGGAAGCAATCGACACTGAAGCTTTCTTT.

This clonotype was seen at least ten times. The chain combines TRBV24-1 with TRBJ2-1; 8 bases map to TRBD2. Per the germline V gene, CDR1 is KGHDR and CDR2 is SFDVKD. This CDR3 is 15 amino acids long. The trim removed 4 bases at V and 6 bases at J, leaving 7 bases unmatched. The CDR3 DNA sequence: TGTGCCACCAGTGAGACTAGCGATAGCCCCAATGAGCAGTTCTTC. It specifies CATSETSDSPNEQFF.

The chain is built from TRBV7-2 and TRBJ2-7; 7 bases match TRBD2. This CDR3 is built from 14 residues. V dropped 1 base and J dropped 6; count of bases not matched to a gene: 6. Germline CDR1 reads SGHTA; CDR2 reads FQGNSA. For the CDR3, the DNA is TGTGCCAGCAGCTTAGGGGGAGGGCCTCTCGAGCAGTACTTC. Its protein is CASSLGGGPLEQYF.

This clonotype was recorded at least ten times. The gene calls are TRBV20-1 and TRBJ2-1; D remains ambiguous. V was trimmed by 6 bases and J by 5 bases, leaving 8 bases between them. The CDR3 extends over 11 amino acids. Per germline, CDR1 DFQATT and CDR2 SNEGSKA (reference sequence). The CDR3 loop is CSAPYHNEQFF. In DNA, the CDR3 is TGCAGTGCCCCGTACCACAATGAGCAGTTCTTC.

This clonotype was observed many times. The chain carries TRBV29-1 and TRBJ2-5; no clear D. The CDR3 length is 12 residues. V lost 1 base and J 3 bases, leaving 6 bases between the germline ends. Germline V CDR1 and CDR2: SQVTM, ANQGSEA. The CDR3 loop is CSVEGPEETQYF. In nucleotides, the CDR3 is TGCAGCGTTGAAGGTCCGGAAGAGACCCAGTACTTC.

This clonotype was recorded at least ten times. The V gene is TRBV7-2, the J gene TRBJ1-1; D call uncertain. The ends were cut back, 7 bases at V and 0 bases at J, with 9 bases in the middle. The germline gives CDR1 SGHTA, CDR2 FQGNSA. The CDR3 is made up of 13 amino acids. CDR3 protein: CASNKGLNTEAFF. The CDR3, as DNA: TGTGCCAGCAACAAAGGGTTGAACACTGAAGCTTTCTTT.

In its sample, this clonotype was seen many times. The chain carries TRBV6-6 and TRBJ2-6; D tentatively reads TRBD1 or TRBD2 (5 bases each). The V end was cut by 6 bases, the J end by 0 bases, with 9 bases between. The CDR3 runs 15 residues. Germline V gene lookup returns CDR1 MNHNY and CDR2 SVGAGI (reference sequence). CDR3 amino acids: CASSAGSSGANVLTF. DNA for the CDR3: TGTGCCAGCAGCGCAGGGAGCTCTGGGGCCAACGTCCTGACTTTC.

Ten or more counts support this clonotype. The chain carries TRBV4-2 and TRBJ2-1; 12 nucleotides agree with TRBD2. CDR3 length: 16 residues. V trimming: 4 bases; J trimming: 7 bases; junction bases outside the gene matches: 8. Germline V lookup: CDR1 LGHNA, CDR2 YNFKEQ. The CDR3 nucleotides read TGTGCCAGCAGCCTCACACTAGCGGGAGGTGTAAATGAGCAGTTCTTC. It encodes CASSLTLAGGVNEQFF.

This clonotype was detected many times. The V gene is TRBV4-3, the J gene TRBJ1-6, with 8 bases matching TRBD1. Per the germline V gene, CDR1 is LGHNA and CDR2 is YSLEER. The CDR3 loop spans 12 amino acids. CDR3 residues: CAAGGRDSPLHF. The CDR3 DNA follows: TGCGCAGCAGGGGGCCGGGATTCACCCCTCCACTTT.

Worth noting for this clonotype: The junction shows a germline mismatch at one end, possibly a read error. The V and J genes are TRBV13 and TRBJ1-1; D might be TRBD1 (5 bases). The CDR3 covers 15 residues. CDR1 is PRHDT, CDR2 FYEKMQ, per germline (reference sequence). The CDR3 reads CANSLFDEGRNEAFF. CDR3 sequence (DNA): TGTGCCAACAGCTTATTCGATGAGGGACGGAATGAAGCTTTCTTT.

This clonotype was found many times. The chain's CDR3 is CASSLAGLLYNEQFF. In DNA form, the CDR3 reads TGTGCCAGCAGCTTGGCGGGACTACTTTACAATGAGCAGTTCTTC. This rearrangement joins TRBV11-1 to TRBJ2-1; 7 bases line up with TRBD2. The V gene's germline CDR1 is SGHAT and CDR2 FQDESV (reference sequence). The CDR3 sequence is 15 residues long. V shed 3 bases, J shed 4 bases, and the junction held 6 bases outside the gene matches.

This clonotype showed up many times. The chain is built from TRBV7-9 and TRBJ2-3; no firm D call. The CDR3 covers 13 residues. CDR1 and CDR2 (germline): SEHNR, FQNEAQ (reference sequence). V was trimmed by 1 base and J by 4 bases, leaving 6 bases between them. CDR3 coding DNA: TGTGCCAGCAGCTTAGGGAGAGCAGATACGCAGTATTTT. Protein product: CASSLGRADTQYF.

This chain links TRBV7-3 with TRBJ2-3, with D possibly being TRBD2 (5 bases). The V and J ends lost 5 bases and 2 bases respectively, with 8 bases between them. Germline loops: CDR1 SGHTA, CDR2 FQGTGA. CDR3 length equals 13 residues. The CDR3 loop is CASSADFTDTQYF. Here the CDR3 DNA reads TGTGCCAGCAGCGCGGACTTCACAGATACGCAGTATTTT. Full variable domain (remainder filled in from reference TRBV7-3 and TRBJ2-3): GAGVSQTPSNKVTEKGKYVELRCDPISGHTALYWYRQSLGQGPEFLIYFQGTGAADDSGLPNDRFFAVRPEGSVSTLKIQRTERGDSAVYLCASSADFTDTQYFGPGTRLTVL.

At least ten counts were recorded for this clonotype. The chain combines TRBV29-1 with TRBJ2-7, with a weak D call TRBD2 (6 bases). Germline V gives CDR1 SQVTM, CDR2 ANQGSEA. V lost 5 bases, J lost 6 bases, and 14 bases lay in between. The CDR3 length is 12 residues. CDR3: CSVWGVYLEQYF. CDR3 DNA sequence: TGCAGCGTTTGGGGGGTTTACCTCGAGCAGTACTTC.

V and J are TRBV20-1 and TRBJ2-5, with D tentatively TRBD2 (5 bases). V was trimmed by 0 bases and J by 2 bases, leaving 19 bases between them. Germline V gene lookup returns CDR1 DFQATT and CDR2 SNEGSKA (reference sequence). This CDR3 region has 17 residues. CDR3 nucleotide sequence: TGCAGTGCTAGAGAAAGACTCACTAGAACCGGACAAGAGACCCAGTACTTC. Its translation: CSARERLTRTGQETQYF.

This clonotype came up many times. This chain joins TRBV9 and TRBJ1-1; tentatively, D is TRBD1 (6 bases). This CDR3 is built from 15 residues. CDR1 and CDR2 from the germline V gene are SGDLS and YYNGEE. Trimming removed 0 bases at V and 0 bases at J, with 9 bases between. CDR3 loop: CASSVVTGMNTEAFF. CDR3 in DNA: TGTGCCAGCAGCGTAGTAACAGGGATGAACACTGAAGCTTTCTTT.

The CDR3: CASSLLAGGMDTQYF. The CDR3 nucleotides read TGTGCCAGCAGCCTACTAGCGGGAGGAATGGATACGCAGTATTTT. V and J are TRBV27 and TRBJ2-3; 12 bases are a match to TRBD2. Germline CDR1 is MNHEY and CDR2 is SMNVEV (reference sequence). CDR3 length equals 15 residues. V dropped 6 bases and J dropped 6; count of bases not matched to a gene: 7.

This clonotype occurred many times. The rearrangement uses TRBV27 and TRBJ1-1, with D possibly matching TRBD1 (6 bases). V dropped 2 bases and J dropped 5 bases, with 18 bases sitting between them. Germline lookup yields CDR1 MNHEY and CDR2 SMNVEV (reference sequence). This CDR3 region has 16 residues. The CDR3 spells CASSLIGGGRRTEAFF. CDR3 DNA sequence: TGTGCCAGCAGTTTAATCGGAGGGGGTCGGCGGACTGAAGCTTTCTTT.

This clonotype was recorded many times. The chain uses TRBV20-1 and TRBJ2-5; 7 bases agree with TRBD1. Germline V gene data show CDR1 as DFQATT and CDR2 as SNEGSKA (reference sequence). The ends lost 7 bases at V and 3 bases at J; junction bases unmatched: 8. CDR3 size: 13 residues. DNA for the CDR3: TGCAGTGTAAGACCGACAGGGAAAGAGACCCAGTACTTC. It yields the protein CSVRPTGKETQYF.

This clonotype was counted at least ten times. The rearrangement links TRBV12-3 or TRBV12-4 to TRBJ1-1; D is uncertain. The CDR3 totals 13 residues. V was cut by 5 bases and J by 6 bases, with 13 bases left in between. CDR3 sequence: CASSAPVPPEAFF. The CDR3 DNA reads TGTGCCAGCAGTGCCCCAGTGCCTCCTGAAGCTTTCTTT.

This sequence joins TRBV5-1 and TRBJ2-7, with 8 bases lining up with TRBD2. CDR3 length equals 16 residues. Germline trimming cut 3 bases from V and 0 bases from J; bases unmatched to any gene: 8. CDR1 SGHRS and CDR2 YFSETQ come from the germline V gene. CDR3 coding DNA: TGCGCCAGCAGCTGGAGTAGCGGGAAACCCTCCTACGAGCAGTACTTC. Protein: CASSWSSGKPSYEQYF.

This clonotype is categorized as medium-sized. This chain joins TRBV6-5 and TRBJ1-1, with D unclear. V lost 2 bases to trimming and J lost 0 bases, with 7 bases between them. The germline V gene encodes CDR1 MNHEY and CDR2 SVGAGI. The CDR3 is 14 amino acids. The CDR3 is CASSYGSLNTEAFF. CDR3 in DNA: TGTGCCAGCAGTTACGGCAGCCTGAACACTGAAGCTTTCTTT.

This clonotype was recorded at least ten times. The CDR3, as DNA: TGTGTCTGGGTCGGAAACACCATATATTTT. Its translation: CVWVGNTIYF. The V gene is TRBV2, the J gene TRBJ1-3; D uncertain. The germline CDR1 and CDR2 sequences are SNHLY and FYNNEI. CDR3 length: 10 amino acids.

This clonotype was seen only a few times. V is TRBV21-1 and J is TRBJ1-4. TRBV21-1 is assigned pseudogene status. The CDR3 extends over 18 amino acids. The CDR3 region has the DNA TGTGCCAGCAGCAAACCTAGAGGGCCACCAGCAACTAATGAAAAACTGTTTTTT. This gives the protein CASSKPRGPPATNEKLFF.

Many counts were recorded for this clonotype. For the CDR3, the DNA is TGTGCCAGCTCCCCATCGGGCGGCTATGGCTACACCTTC. Translation gives CASSPSGGYGYTF. This chain links TRBV6-5 with TRBJ1-2; the D is unclear. V lost 8 bases, J lost 4 bases, and 14 bases lay in between. The germline gives CDR1 MNHEY, CDR2 SVGAGI. The length of the CDR3 is 13 residues.